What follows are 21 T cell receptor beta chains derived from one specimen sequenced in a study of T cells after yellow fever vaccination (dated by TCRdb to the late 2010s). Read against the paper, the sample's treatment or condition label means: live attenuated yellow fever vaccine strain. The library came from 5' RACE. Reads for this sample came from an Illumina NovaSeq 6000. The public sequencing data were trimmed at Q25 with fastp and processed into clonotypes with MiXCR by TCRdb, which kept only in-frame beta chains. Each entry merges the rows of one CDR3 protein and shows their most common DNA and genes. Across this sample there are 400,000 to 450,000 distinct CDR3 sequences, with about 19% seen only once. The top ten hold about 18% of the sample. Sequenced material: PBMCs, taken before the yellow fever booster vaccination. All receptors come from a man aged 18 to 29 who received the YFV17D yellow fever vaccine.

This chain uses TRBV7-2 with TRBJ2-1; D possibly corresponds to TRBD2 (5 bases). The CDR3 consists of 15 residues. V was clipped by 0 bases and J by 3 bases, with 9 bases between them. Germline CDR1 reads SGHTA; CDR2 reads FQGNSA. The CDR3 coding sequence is TGTGCCAGCAGCTTAGCAGGGAGCCTCTACAATGAGCAGTTCTTC. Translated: CASSLAGSLYNEQFF.

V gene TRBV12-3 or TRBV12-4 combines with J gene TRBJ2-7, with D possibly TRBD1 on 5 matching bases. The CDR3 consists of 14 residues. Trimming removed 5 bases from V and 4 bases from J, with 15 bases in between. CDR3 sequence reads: CASSRDSPPYEQYF. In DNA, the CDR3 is TGTGCCAGCAGTCGAGACAGTCCCCCTTACGAGCAGTACTTC.

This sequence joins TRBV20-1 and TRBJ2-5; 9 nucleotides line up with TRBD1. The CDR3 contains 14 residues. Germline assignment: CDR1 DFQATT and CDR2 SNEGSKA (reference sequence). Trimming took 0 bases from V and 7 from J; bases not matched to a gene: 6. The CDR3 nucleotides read TGCAGTGCTAGAGAGACAGGGGGGCGTGGGACCCAGTACTTC. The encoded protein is CSARETGGRGTQYF.

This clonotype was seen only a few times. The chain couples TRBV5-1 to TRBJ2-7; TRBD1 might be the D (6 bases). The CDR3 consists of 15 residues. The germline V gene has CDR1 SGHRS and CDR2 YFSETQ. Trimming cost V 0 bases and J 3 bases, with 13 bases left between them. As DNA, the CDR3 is TGCGCCAGCAGCTTGGGCAGGGGAGTGGGCTACGAGCAGTACTTC. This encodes CASSLGRGVGYEQYF.

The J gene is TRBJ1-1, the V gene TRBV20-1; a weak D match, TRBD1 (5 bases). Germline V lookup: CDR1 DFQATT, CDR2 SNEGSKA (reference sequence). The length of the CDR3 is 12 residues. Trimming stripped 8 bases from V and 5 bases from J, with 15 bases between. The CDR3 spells CSFSGFSTEAFF. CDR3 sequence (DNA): TGCAGTTTTTCAGGGTTTAGTACTGAAGCTTTCTTT.

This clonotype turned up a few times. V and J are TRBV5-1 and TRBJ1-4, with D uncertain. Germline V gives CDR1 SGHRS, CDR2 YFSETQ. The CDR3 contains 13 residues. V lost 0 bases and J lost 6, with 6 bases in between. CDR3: CASSLGADEKLFF. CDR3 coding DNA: TGCGCCAGCAGCTTGGGGGCGGATGAAAAACTGTTTTTT. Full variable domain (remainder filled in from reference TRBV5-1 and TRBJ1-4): KAGVTQTPRYLIKTRGQQVTLSCSPISGHRSVSWYQQTPGQGLQFLFEYFSETQRNKGNFPGRFSGRQFSNSRSEMNVSTLELGDSALYLCASSLGADEKLFFGSGTQLSVL.

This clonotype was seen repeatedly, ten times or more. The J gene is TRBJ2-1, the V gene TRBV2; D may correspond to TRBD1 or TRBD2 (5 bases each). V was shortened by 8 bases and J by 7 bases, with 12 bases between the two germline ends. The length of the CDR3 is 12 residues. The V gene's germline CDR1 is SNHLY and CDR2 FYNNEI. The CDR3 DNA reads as TGTGCCAGCGGGGGTATTGGGAATGAGCAGTTCTTC. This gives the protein CASGGIGNEQFF.

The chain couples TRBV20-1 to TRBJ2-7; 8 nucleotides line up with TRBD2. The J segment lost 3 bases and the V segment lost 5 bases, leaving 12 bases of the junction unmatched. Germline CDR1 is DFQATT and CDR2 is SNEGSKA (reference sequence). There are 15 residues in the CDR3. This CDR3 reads CSAARGTREYYEQYF. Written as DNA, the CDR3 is TGCAGTGCTGCTCGCGGGACTAGGGAATACTACGAGCAGTACTTC.

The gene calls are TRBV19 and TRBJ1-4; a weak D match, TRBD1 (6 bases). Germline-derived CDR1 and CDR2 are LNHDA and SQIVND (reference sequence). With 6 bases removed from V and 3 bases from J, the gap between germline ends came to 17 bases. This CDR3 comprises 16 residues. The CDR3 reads CASSLLRTAANEKLFF. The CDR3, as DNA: TGTGCCAGTAGCTTACTCCGGACAGCAGCTAATGAAAAACTGTTTTTT.

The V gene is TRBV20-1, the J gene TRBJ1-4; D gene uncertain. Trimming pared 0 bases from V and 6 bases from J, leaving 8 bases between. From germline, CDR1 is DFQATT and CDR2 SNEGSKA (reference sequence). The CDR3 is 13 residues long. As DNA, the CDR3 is TGCAGTGCTAGAGAGGGTTTATATGAAAAACTGTTTTTT. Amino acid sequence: CSAREGLYEKLFF.

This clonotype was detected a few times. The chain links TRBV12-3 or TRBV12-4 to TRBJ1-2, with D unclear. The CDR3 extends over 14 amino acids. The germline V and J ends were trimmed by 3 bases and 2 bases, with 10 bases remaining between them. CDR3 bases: TGTGCCAGCAGTTTGGGAGAATTAAACTATGGCTACACCTTC. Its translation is CASSLGELNYGYTF.

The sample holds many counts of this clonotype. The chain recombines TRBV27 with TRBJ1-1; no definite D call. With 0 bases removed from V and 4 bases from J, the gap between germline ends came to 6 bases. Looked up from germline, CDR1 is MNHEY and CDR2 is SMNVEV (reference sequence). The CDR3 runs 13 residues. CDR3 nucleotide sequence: TGTGCCAGCAGTTTATCGTTAATCACTGAAGCTTTCTTT. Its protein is CASSLSLITEAFF.

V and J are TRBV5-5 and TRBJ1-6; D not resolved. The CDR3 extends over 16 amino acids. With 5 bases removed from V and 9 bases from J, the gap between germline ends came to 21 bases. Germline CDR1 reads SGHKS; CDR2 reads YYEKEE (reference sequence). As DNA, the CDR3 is TGTGCCAGCAGTTTATTGAGCGGACCCGGAGGTTCACCCCTCCACTTT. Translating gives CASSLLSGPGGSPLHF.

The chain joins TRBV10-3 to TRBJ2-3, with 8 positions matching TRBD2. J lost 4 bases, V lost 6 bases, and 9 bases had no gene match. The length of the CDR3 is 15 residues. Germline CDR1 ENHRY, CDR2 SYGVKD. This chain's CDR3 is CAISQVAGSADTQYF. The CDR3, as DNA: TGTGCCATCAGCCAGGTAGCGGGGTCGGCAGATACGCAGTATTTT.

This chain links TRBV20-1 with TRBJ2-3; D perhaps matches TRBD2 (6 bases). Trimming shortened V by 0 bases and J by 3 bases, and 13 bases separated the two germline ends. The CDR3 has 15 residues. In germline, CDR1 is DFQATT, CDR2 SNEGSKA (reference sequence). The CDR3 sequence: CSAREPRGGTDTQYF. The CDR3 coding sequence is TGCAGTGCTAGAGAACCTAGGGGAGGTACAGATACGCAGTATTTT.

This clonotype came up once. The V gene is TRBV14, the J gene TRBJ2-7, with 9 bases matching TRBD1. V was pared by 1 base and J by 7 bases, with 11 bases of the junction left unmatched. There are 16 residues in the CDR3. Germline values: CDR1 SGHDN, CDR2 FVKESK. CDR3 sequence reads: CASSQGAWGQGREQYF. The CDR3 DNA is TGTGCCAGCAGCCAAGGGGCCTGGGGACAGGGAAGGGAGCAGTACTTC.

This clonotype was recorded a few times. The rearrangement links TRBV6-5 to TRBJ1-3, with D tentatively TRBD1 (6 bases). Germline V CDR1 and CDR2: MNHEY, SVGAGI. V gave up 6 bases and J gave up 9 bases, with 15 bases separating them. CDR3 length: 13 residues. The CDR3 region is CASSSGGAGTIYF. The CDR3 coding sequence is TGTGCCAGCAGCTCTGGGGGGGCAGGCACCATATATTTT.

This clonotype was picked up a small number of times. CDR3 in amino acids: CAISQTGGQGDTQYF. In DNA, the CDR3 is TGTGCCATCAGTCAAACGGGGGGGCAAGGAGATACGCAGTATTTT. This chain uses TRBV10-3 with TRBJ2-3, with 8 nucleotides matching TRBD2. Trimming cost V 5 bases and J 5 bases; bases outside gene matches: 9. This CDR3 contains 15 residues. CDR1 is ENHRY and CDR2 is SYGVKD in the germline V gene.

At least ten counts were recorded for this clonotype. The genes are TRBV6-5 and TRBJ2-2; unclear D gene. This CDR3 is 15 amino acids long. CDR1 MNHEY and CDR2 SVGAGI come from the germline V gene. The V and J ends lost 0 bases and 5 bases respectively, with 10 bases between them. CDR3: CASSYSGFGTGELFF. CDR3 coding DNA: TGTGCCAGCAGTTACTCCGGTTTTGGGACCGGGGAGCTGTTTTTT.

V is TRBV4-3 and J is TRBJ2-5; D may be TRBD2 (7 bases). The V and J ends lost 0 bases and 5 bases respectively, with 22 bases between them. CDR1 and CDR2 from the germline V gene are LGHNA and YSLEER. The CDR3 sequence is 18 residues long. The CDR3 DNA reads TGCGCCAGCAGCCAAGATAGCTTTGCGGCGGGGGCCGGGGAGACCCAGTACTTC. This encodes CASSQDSFAAGAGETQYF.

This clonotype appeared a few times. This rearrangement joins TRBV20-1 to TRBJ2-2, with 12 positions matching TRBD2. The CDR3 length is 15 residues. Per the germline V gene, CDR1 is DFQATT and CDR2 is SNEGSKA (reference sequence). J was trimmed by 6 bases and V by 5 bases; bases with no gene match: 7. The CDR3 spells CSARGLAGISGELFF. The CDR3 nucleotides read TGCAGTGCTCGAGGACTAGCGGGGATCTCCGGGGAGCTGTTTTTT.